Below, one T cell receptor (beta chain) is given with its context. Its antigen is undetermined. The sample is drawn from a study of cytomegalovirus exposure and HLA in healthy donors. Despite likely unrecorded immune exposures, the donors were nominally healthy at the time of sampling. Use of 60 Vbeta and 13 Jbeta primers characterized the PCR. TCRdb keeps only in-frame clones here, not all; method: immunoSEQ multiplex PCR. This repertoire shows 130,000 or so clones, around four fifths found once; its top ten account for about 1.6%. Study-level points and caveats: Most of the TCR beta V segments (in an earlier analysis) were productive either about 87% or about 30% of the time. Later genetic work tied a missense DCLRE1C variant to beta-chain V and J trimming.

V lost 2 bases to trimming and J lost 1 base, with 8 bases between them. Germline CDR1 is MDHEN and CDR2 is SYDVKM. This CDR3 is 14 amino acids long. Sequenced sample: PBMCs. V usage is TRBV28 and J usage is TRBJ2-5, with unresolved D. The clonotype was recovered from a man aged 40-55 years in good health and CMV-seronegative. Here the CDR3 reads CASSLRLSQETQYF. CDR3 sequence (DNA): TGTGCCAGCAGTTTAAGACTGTCCCAAGAGACCCAGTACTTC.